This T cell receptor beta chain was captured by sequencing in a study of cytomegalovirus exposure and HLA in healthy donors. In the study overall: The Caucasian-associated ancestry cluster contained more than 75% of the 398 genotyped donors.

Study results and caveats: TCR beta sequences reportedly predicted the HLA-A and HLA-B alleles of most subjects accurately. In a later analysis, HLA-associated beta chains showed higher expansion and lower generation probabilities than comparable chains.

A remark on this clone: What it recognizes is unknown.

The PCR used 60 Vbeta and 13 Jbeta primers. Measured with immunoSEQ multiplex PCR; TCRdb has only the in-frame clones, and not every one. Of some 50,000 clones in the sample, about 70% were seen once. With 3 bases removed from V and 0 bases from J, the gap between germline ends came to 12 bases. The CDR3 covers 16 residues. In germline, CDR1 is KGHSH, CDR2 LQKENI. The TCR sequence derives from a woman aged 50 to 60 in good health and CMV-seropositive. This chain joins TRBV18 and TRBJ1-3, with a possible D match to TRBD1 (5 bases). What was sequenced was PBMCs. CDR3 amino acids: CASSPTAQSSGNTIYF. CDR3 nucleotide sequence: TGTGCCAGCTCACCGACAGCTCAGAGCTCTGGAAACACCATATATTTT.